Sequencing of this T cell receptor beta chain was carried out in a study of human T cells and chemical hapten exposure (TCRdb year 2021). A note on the overall study: Libraries were pooled for sequencing, and per-sample TCR yields varied mainly because of small differences in library volumes within the pool. This study followed changes in the peripheral blood TCR repertoire in vivo during primary and secondary sensitization of alopecia patients to the hapten diphenylcyclopropenone (DPC). For every blood RNA sample, sequencing covered both the TCR alpha and TCR beta chains. Paper-wide results and their limitations: Repeated subsampling changed both the strength of the expansion versus patch-test correlation and the threshold at which the correlation became significant. The number of TCRs above 1 in 1000 frequency did not change with DPC sensitization; there was no evidence of global repertoire structure alterations.

With regard to this clonotype: This receptor's antigen is unknown. Per-base quality was not reported, and no clone a single base away is much larger than it.

Total RNA was extracted from unfractionated whole blood collected in Tempus Blood RNA tubes. Five or six healthy volunteers acted as controls for TCR sequencing and had blood drawn at day 0, 2 weeks and 6 weeks. Library creation used 5' RACE. The sequencer was an Illumina MiSeq. During library preparation, unique molecular identifiers were attached to individual cDNA molecules so that TCRs could be counted quantitatively and reproducibly. In the authors' own workflow: A median of approximately 100,000 TCRs per sample was observed, with a range of about 23,224 to 700,000. V, J and CDR3 annotation of the TCR reads was performed with the Decombinator software suite. Every sample was subsampled to the same number of TCRs (28,000) for the PS versus PT1 abundance plots. TCRs were defined as expanded if absent before sensitization and observed at least eight times at the 2-week time point. TCRdb took the public reads, trimmed them with fastp at Q25, ran MiXCR for clone calling and kept in-frame beta chains. When rows share a CDR3 protein, they turn into one entry using the most common DNA and genes. These V and J calls originate from TCRdb's pipeline instead of the authors' own analysis. The sample table records some 150,000 distinct CDR3 sequences; 4.1% of these occur just once. The top ten clones comprise 1.3% to 1.5% of the sample.

Trimming at the junction amounts to 0 bases on V and 11 bases on J, and the germline ends lie 11 bases apart. CDR1 and CDR2 were assigned from the germline V gene as MNHEY and SVGAGI. The CDR3 holds 13 amino acids from the cysteine to the phenylalanine. Only the CDR3 DNA stays, 39 bases, in frame from base 1. The sequence was collected from a female donor in good health. Rearrangement joined TRBV6-5 to TRBJ2-1, with an unclear D gene assignment. The CDR3 region: CASSYSRDRKQFF. The bases read TGTGCCAGCAGTTACTCACGAGACCGTAAGCAGTTCTTC.